This entry lists 32 T cell receptor beta chains sequenced from one sample in a study of spatial heterogeneity in lung cancer. A single record per CDR3 protein comes from TCRdb applying MiXCR to the 5' RACE reads. This sample yields some 5,100 distinct CDR3 sequences, of which 20% to 30% are seen a single time; 23% belongs to the top ten. The time point is: sample taken at primary tumor resection. Notes on the study in general: The number of expanded tumor alpha and beta chains correlated with mutation number.

Antigens of these TCRs are unknown. This sample comprised lung tumor tissue, obtained at surgery. Receptors were obtained from a male donor with early-stage non-small cell lung cancer.

By sample fraction, this clonotype is medium-sized (0.01 to 0.1%). The chain has TRBV7-6 and TRBJ2-5; no clear D. This CDR3 comprises 13 residues. The V and J ends lost 6 bases and 4 bases respectively, with 12 bases between them. Per germline, CDR1 SGHVS and CDR2 FNYEAQ. CDR3 sequence (DNA): TGTGCCAGCAGGGATCTAGATAGAGAGACCCAGTACTTC. Its protein product is CASRDLDRETQYF.

This clonotype is medium-sized within its sample. The CDR3 DNA follows: TGTGCCAGCAGGCTATATAGCGGGGGTTTCTACAATGAGCAGTTCTTC. It translates to CASRLYSGGFYNEQFF. V and J are TRBV12-3 or TRBV12-4 and TRBJ2-1; TRBD2 agrees at 9 bases. The CDR3 loop spans 16 amino acids. The V and J ends lost 6 bases and 3 bases, in that order; junction bases with no gene match: 9.

Judged by abundance, this clonotype is medium-sized (0.01 to 0.1%). This chain joins TRBV7-8 and TRBJ2-1; D is unresolved. Trimming removed 6 bases from V and 0 bases from J, with 12 bases in between. CDR1 and CDR2 (germline): SGHVS, FQNEAQ. The CDR3 consists of 15 residues. CDR3: CASRPPVSSYNEQFF. In nucleotides, the CDR3 is TGTGCCAGCAGACCTCCCGTGAGCTCCTACAATGAGCAGTTCTTC.

In its sample, this clonotype ranks as medium-sized. V gene TRBV28 combines with J gene TRBJ2-1, with a tentative D call TRBD2 (5 bases). Germline CDR1 and CDR2: MDHEN and SYDVKM. V dropped 6 bases and J dropped 5 bases, with 11 bases sitting between them. This CDR3 is built from 13 residues. CDR3 nucleotides: TGTGCCAGCAGCCAGGACTTCGACAATGAGCAGTTCTTC. It specifies CASSQDFDNEQFF.

A few counts support this clonotype. J is TRBJ2-7 and V is TRBV6-2 or TRBV6-3, with D hard to call. Trimming removed 8 bases from V and 5 bases from J, with 16 bases in between. CDR1 MNHEY and CDR2 SVGEGT come from the germline V gene. CDR3 length: 13 amino acids. Written as DNA, the CDR3 is TGTGCCAGCCGACCCCACGGCCCCAACGAGCAGTACTTC. This codes for CASRPHGPNEQYF.

The chain joins TRBV7-2 to TRBJ2-1, with TRBD2 identical over 7 bases. The germline V gene encodes CDR1 SGHTA and CDR2 FQGNSA. The CDR3 spans 12 residues. V gave up 5 bases and J gave up 13 bases; unmatched junction bases: 8. The CDR3 protein is CASSLYSGSQFF. The CDR3 coding sequence is TGTGCCAGCAGCCTATATAGCGGGTCTCAGTTCTTC.

V is TRBV28 and J is TRBJ2-1, with D perhaps matching TRBD2 (5 bases). V was clipped by 6 bases and J by 6 bases, with 21 bases between them. This CDR3 has 16 amino acids. Germline V lookup: CDR1 MDHEN, CDR2 SYDVKM. CDR3 residues: CASSQRGLPGSNEQFF. As DNA, the CDR3 is TGTGCCAGCAGCCAAAGAGGACTCCCCGGTTCCAATGAGCAGTTCTTC.

This clonotype is categorized as medium-sized. The chain recombines TRBV7-8 with TRBJ1-2; 8 positions agree with TRBD1. Germline values: CDR1 SGHVS, CDR2 FQNEAQ. The junction had 8 bases not matched to a gene; V was cut back by 0 bases and J by 5 bases. This CDR3 has 16 residues. The CDR3 bases are TGTGCCAGCAGCTTAGCGGGGGCAGGGGGCGTTTATGGCTACACCTTC. It specifies CASSLAGAGGVYGYTF.

The table lists this clonotype with many counts. V usage is TRBV29-1 and J usage is TRBJ2-5; 12 nucleotides line up with TRBD1. Per germline, CDR1 SQVTM and CDR2 ANQGSEA. This CDR3 region has 14 residues. J was trimmed by 5 bases and V by 5 bases; bases with no gene match: 6. This CDR3 reads CSVTGTGGEETQYF. The CDR3 nucleotides are TGCAGCGTTACCGGGACAGGGGGCGAGGAGACCCAGTACTTC.

This clonotype turned up a few times. The rearrangement links TRBV6-2 or TRBV6-3 to TRBJ2-7, with 9 bases aligning to TRBD2. The CDR3 runs 16 residues. Germline lookup yields CDR1 MNHEY and CDR2 SVGEGT. The trim removed 0 bases at V and 3 bases at J, leaving 6 bases unmatched. The CDR3: CASSYSRASGNYEQYF. DNA for the CDR3: TGTGCCAGCAGTTACTCGAGGGCTAGCGGGAACTACGAGCAGTACTTC.

This rearrangement joins TRBV7-2 to TRBJ2-3; D ambiguous. V shed 1 base and J shed 2 bases, with 4 bases lying between them. Germline V lookup: CDR1 SGHTA, CDR2 FQGNSA. This CDR3 spans 13 amino acids. The DNA for the CDR3 is TGTGCCAGCAGCTTAGGCCACACAGATACGCAGTATTTT. It yields the protein CASSLGHTDTQYF.

By sample fraction, this clonotype is medium-sized (0.01 to 0.1%). The V and J genes are TRBV9 and TRBJ2-7, with D unresolved. V dropped 0 bases and J dropped 2 bases, with 9 bases sitting between them. CDR1 is SGDLS and CDR2 is YYNGEE in the germline V gene. The CDR3 has 14 residues. CDR3 in amino acids: CASSVDGGTYEQYF. CDR3 sequence (DNA): TGTGCCAGCAGCGTAGACGGCGGTACCTACGAGCAGTACTTC.

This chain joins TRBV20-1 and TRBJ2-3, with 7 bases matching TRBD2. Germline-derived CDR1 and CDR2 are DFQATT and SNEGSKA (reference sequence). V shed 0 bases, J shed 2 bases, and the junction held 8 bases outside the gene matches. This CDR3 contains 16 residues. In nucleotides, the CDR3 is TGCAGTGCTAGAGAGTGGGGGGGTCCAAACACAGATACGCAGTATTTT. Its translation: CSAREWGGPNTDTQYF.

This clonotype rates as medium-sized (0.01 to 0.1%). The gene calls are TRBV5-5 and TRBJ1-2; D unclear. V was shortened by 0 bases and J by 7 bases, with 10 bases between the two germline ends. The CDR3 is 13 amino acids. In germline, CDR1 is SGHKS, CDR2 YYEKEE (reference sequence). This chain's CDR3 is CASSLEGESGYTF. For the CDR3, the DNA is TGTGCCAGCAGCTTGGAGGGAGAGAGTGGCTACACCTTC.

This clonotype counts as medium-sized. The V gene is TRBV30, the J gene TRBJ1-1; 9 positions agree with TRBD1. Germline values: CDR1 GTSNPN, CDR2 SVGIG (reference sequence). The CDR3 extends over 14 amino acids. J gave up 5 bases and V 4 bases, and 8 bases lay outside the gene matches. The CDR3 region has the DNA TGTGCCTGGACGGGAGGGACAGGGTGGACTGAAGCTTTCTTT. It codes for CAWTGGTGWTEAFF.

The chain employs TRBV3-1 and TRBJ2-1; no clear D. Per the germline V gene, CDR1 is LGHDT and CDR2 is YNNKEL (reference sequence). This CDR3 is 13 amino acids long. V was pared by 1 base and J by 2 bases, with 3 bases between. CDR3 sequence reads: CASSQGTYNEQFF. CDR3 sequence (DNA): TGTGCCAGCAGCCAAGGCACCTACAATGAGCAGTTCTTC.

By its share, this clonotype is medium-sized. This sequence joins TRBV5-1 and TRBJ2-1; D is unclear. V lost 4 bases and J 1 base, leaving 12 bases between the germline ends. CDR3 length: 15 residues. The germline V gene encodes CDR1 SGHRS and CDR2 YFSETQ. This chain's CDR3 is CASSPFDGSYNEQFF. The DNA of the CDR3 is TGCGCCAGCAGCCCGTTTGACGGGTCCTACAATGAGCAGTTCTTC. The whole variable domain, filled in from reference TRBV5-1 and TRBJ2-1, reads KAGVTQTPRYLIKTRGQQVTLSCSPISGHRSVSWYQQTPGQGLQFLFEYFSETQRNKGNFPGRFSGRQFSNSRSEMNVSTLELGDSALYLCASSPFDGSYNEQFFGPGTRLTVL.

The chain has TRBV12-3 or TRBV12-4 and TRBJ2-3; 7 bases match TRBD2. The CDR3 extends over 15 amino acids. Trimming at V came to 4 bases and at J to 0 bases, leaving 4 bases not matched to a gene. CDR3: CASSWDSGSTDTQYF. CDR3 coding DNA: TGTGCCAGCAGTTGGGATAGCGGGAGCACAGATACGCAGTATTTT.

The sample holds many counts of this clonotype. The chain joins TRBV7-3 to TRBJ2-7, with D perhaps TRBD2 (6 bases). From germline, CDR1 is SGHTA and CDR2 FQGTGA. The CDR3 contains 13 residues. V gave up 1 base and J gave up 7 bases, with 11 bases separating them. DNA for the CDR3: TGTGCCAGCAGCTTAAATGTTCGGGGGGAGCAGTACTTC. Translation: CASSLNVRGEQYF.

V is TRBV19 and J is TRBJ2-2; D remains unclear. The CDR3 is 14 amino acids. Germline V lookup: CDR1 LNHDA, CDR2 SQIVND (reference sequence). V was clipped by 7 bases and J by 2 bases, with 11 bases between them. CDR3 DNA sequence: TGTGCCAGTACCCCCCCTCGAAACACCGGGGAGCTGTTTTTT. It translates to CASTPPRNTGELFF.

The genes are TRBV27 and TRBJ2-7, with D possibly TRBD2 on 6 matching bases. With 0 bases removed from V and 5 bases from J, the gap between germline ends came to 17 bases. CDR1 and CDR2 (germline): MNHEY, SMNVEV (reference sequence). This CDR3 has 16 residues. CDR3 amino acids: CASSLSTAGSEDEQYF. Here the CDR3 DNA reads TGTGCCAGCAGTTTATCGACGGCGGGAAGCGAAGACGAGCAGTACTTC.

This clonotype is categorized as medium-sized. The chain is built from TRBV28 and TRBJ2-1; TRBD2 matches 10 bases. Unmatched junction bases numbered 5, after V lost 6 bases and J lost 3 bases. The length of the CDR3 is 15 residues. Germline CDR1 and CDR2: MDHEN and SYDVKM. This CDR3 reads CASRLGLALYNEQFF. DNA of the CDR3: TGTGCCAGCAGACTGGGACTAGCGCTCTACAATGAGCAGTTCTTC.

V gene TRBV7-6 combines with J gene TRBJ2-2, with a weak D call TRBD1 (5 bases). V gave up 5 bases and J gave up 0 bases, with 19 bases separating them. The germline V gene has CDR1 SGHVS and CDR2 FNYEAQ. The CDR3 has 18 amino acids. The CDR3 DNA follows: TGTGCCAGCAGCATTACCTCAGGGTACGGCGCGAACACCGGGGAGCTGTTTTTT. Translation: CASSITSGYGANTGELFF.

V and J are TRBV10-3 and TRBJ2-7; D assignment may be TRBD1 or TRBD2 (5 bases each). V lost 6 bases and J lost 9, with 15 bases in between. Germline V gene lookup returns CDR1 ENHRY and CDR2 SYGVKD. There are 12 residues in the CDR3. CDR3 region: CAISKGTPGQYF. CDR3 nucleotide sequence: TGTGCCATCAGCAAAGGGACCCCCGGGCAGTACTTC.

This clonotype is medium-sized (0.01 to 0.1%) in the sample. The chain links TRBV19 to TRBJ2-1; D gene unclear. Germline CDR1 reads LNHDA; CDR2 reads SQIVND (reference sequence). Trimming pared 5 bases from V and 0 bases from J, leaving 8 bases between. The CDR3 is 14 amino acids. CDR3 in amino acids: CASSSLGSYNEQFF. The CDR3 DNA reads TGTGCCAGTAGTTCCTTAGGCTCCTACAATGAGCAGTTCTTC.

The chain is built from TRBV27 and TRBJ2-4; a weak D match, TRBD2 (6 bases). The germline V and J ends were trimmed by 8 bases and 0 bases, with 14 bases remaining between them. CDR1 and CDR2 from the germline V gene are MNHEY and SMNVEV (reference sequence). The CDR3 consists of 15 residues. The CDR3 spells CASRPGEVAKNIQYF. CDR3 nucleotide sequence: TGTGCCAGCCGGCCGGGGGAAGTAGCCAAAAACATTCAGTACTTC.

V gene TRBV24-1 combines with J gene TRBJ2-2; 7 positions match TRBD2. The CDR3 totals 15 residues. Unmatched junction bases numbered 8, after V lost 6 bases and J lost 5 bases. The germline V gene encodes CDR1 KGHDR and CDR2 SFDVKD. The CDR3 nucleotides are TGTGCCACCAGTCGGCCGGGAGGAGGGACCGGGGAGCTGTTTTTT. Translation: CATSRPGGGTGELFF.

This clonotype is medium-sized within its sample. The V and J genes are TRBV6-5 and TRBJ2-1; a possible D gene is TRBD1 (5 bases). This CDR3 contains 13 residues. CDR1 is MNHEY and CDR2 is SVGAGI in the germline V gene. The V end was cut by 5 bases, the J end by 7 bases, with 12 bases between. Here the CDR3 reads CASSLKGYNEQFF. DNA for the CDR3: TGTGCCAGCAGTCTCAAGGGGTATAATGAGCAGTTCTTC.

The chain has TRBV25-1 and TRBJ2-7; D gene uncertain. Germline loops: CDR1 MGHDK, CDR2 SYGVNS. The CDR3 is 12 amino acids. Trimming took off 5 bases at V and 3 bases at J, with 8 bases between the two ends. The CDR3 loop reads CASSQQRYEQYF. In DNA, the CDR3 is TGTGCCAGCAGTCAACAGCGCTACGAGCAGTACTTC.

This clonotype ranks as medium-sized. J is TRBJ2-5 and V is TRBV20-1; either TRBD1 or TRBD2 may fit D (5 bases each). The ends were cut back, 6 bases at V and 7 bases at J, with 9 bases in the middle. This CDR3 has 10 residues. Germline values: CDR1 DFQATT, CDR2 SNEGSKA (reference sequence). CDR3 DNA: TGCAGTGCGGCGAGGGGGACCCAGTACTTC. This encodes CSAARGTQYF.

In its sample, this clonotype ranks as medium-sized (0.01 to 0.1%). J is TRBJ2-1 and V is TRBV27; D unclear. V was cut by 3 bases and J by 4 bases, with 7 bases left in between. The germline V gene encodes CDR1 MNHEY and CDR2 SMNVEV (reference sequence). The CDR3 consists of 13 residues. The CDR3 here is CASSFATYNEQFF. The CDR3 nucleotides read TGTGCCAGCAGTTTTGCCACTTACAATGAGCAGTTCTTC.

The rearrangement uses TRBV7-9 and TRBJ2-3; TRBD2 might be the D (5 bases). V was cut by 5 bases and J by 5 bases, with 8 bases left in between. Per the germline V gene, CDR1 is SEHNR and CDR2 is FQNEAQ (reference sequence). The CDR3 contains 12 residues. The CDR3, as DNA: TGTGCCAGCAGCCCTGGGAGAGATACGCAGTATTTT. Its protein product is CASSPGRDTQYF.